This T cell receptor (beta chain) stems from a study of post-analysis software for immune sequencing data. Study-wide background: The study covered relapsing-remitting, secondary progressive and progressive-relapsing courses of multiple sclerosis.

Study results and limitations: The study found TRBV5-6, TRBV5-1 and TRBV20-1 among five or six TRBV segments more frequent in patients than controls. Analysis by F measure revealed that same-batch samples clustered strongly together. Controls showed significantly higher normalized Chao1 diversity than did multiple sclerosis patients.

Unique molecular identifiers had been added to the TCR beta cDNA libraries. A single record per CDR3 protein comes from TCRdb applying MiXCR to the PCR reads. Of approximately 730,000 distinct CDR3 sequences in the sample, 46% were seen once. This CDR3 is built from 18 residues. The V segment lost 1 base and the J segment 5 bases; nucleotides outside the gene matches: 11. From germline, CDR1 is ENHRY and CDR2 SYGVKD. A few counts support this clonotype. Its specificity is not known. The rearrangement joins TRBV10-3 to TRBJ2-7; TRBD2 agrees at 13 bases. Sequenced input: blood. The TCR was taken from a girl aged 5-17 years with multiple sclerosis. CDR3 sequence: CAISEFEGLAGVEDEQYF. CDR3 nucleotides: TGTGCCATCAGTGAGTTTGAAGGACTAGCGGGAGTCGAGGACGAGCAGTACTTC.